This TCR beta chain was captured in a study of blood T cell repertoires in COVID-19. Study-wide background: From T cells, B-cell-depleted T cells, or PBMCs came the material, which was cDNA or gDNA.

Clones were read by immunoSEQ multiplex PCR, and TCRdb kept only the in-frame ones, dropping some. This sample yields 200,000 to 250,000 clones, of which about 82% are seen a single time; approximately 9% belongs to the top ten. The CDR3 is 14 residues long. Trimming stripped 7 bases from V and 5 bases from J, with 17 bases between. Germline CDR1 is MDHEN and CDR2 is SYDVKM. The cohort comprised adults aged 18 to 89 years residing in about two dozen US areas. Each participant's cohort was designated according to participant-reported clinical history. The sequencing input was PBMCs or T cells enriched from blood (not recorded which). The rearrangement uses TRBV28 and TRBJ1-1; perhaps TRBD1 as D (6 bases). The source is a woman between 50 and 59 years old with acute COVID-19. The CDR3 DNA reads TGTGCCAGCACCTTCCCATCGAGGGGGACTGAAGCTTTCTTT. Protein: CASTFPSRGTEAFF. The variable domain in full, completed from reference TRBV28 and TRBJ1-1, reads DVKVTQSSRYLVKRTGEKVFLECVQDMDHENMFWYRQDPGLGLRLIYFSYDVKMKEKGDIPEGYSVSREKKERFSLILESASTNQTSMYLCASTFPSRGTEAFFGQGTRLTVV.